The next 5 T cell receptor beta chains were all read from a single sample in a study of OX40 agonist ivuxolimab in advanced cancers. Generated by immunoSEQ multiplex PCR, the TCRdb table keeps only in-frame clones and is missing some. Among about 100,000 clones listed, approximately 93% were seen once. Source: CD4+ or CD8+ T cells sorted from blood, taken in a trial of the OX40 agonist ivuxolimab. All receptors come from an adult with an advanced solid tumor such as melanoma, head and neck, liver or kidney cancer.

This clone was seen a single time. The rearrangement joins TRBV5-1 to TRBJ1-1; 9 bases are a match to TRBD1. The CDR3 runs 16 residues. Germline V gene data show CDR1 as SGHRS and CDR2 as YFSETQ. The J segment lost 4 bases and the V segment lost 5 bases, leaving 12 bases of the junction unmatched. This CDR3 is CASRPGTGWGGTEAFF. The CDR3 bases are TGCGCCAGCAGGCCCGGGACAGGGTGGGGTGGCACTGAAGCTTTCTTT.

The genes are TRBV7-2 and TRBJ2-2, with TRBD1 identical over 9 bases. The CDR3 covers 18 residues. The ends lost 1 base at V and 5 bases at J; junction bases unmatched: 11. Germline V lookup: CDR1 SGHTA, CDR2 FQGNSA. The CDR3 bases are TGTGCCAGCAGCTTAGTGGCCGTCGGGACAGGGTTTACCGGGGAGCTGTTTTTT. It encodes CASSLVAVGTGFTGELFF.

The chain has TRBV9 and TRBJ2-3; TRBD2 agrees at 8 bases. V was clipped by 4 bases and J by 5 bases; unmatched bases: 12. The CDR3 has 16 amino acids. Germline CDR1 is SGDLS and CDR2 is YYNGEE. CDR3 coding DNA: TGTGCCAGCAGCCCCAGGGGAGCGGGAGTGGTAGATACGCAGTATTTT. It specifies CASSPRGAGVVDTQYF.

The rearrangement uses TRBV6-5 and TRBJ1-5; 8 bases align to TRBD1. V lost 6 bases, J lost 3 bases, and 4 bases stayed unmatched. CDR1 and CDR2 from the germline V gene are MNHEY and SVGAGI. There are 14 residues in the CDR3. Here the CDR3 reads CASRGGQVNQPQHF. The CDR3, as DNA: TGTGCCAGCAGAGGGGGACAGGTCAATCAGCCCCAGCATTTT.

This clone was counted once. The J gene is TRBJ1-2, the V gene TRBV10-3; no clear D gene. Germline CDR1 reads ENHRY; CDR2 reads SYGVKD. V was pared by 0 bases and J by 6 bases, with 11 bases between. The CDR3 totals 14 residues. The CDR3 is CAISESPGRDGYTF. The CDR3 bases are TGTGCCATCAGTGAGTCTCCGGGGAGGGATGGCTACACCTTC.